These 10 T cell receptor beta chains were all obtained from the same sample, sequenced in a study of chemoradiotherapy in HPV16-positive cancers. Measured with immunoSEQ multiplex PCR; TCRdb has only the in-frame clones, and not every one. The sample contains tens of thousands of clones, over 85% of which appear only once. The material sequenced was blood, taken from a patient who underwent chemoradiotherapy. The receptors shown here come from a human donor with HPV-associated anogenital cancer.

The rearrangement links TRBV6-5 to TRBJ2-5, with 9 bases identical to TRBD2. Germline V gives CDR1 MNHEY, CDR2 SVGAGI. V trimming: 4 bases; J trimming: 2 bases; junction bases outside the gene matches: 8. The CDR3 runs to 16 residues. Here the CDR3 reads CASSSLLAGKQETQYF. DNA of the CDR3: TGTGCCAGCAGTTCCCTACTAGCGGGCAAACAAGAGACCCAGTACTTC.

The V call is TRBV30, the J call TRBJ1-5; D might be TRBD1 (5 bases). The CDR3 consists of 13 residues. Germline V gene lookup returns CDR1 GTSNPN and CDR2 SVGIG (reference sequence). With 0 bases removed from V and 4 bases from J, the gap between germline ends came to 7 bases. CDR3 bases: TGTGCCTGGAGTGTGGGGGGGAATCAGCCCCAGCATTTT. As protein: CAWSVGGNQPQHF.

As regards this clone: This sample also contains other DNA sequences that code for the same CDR3. The chain employs TRBV18 and TRBJ1-5; D is possibly TRBD1 (5 bases). V lost 1 base to trimming and J lost 1 base, with 5 bases between them. Germline CDR1 is KGHSH and CDR2 is LQKENI. This CDR3 has 14 residues. CDR3 amino acids: CASSPQGSNQPQHF. As DNA, the CDR3 is TGTGCCAGCTCACCACAGGGGAGCAATCAGCCCCAGCATTTT.

This rearrangement joins TRBV2 to TRBJ1-2; D gene ambiguous. Trimming removed 8 bases from V and 2 bases from J, with 9 bases in between. Germline V gene lookup returns CDR1 SNHLY and CDR2 FYNNEI. The CDR3 is 12 amino acids. Here the CDR3 DNA reads TGTGCCAGCCACATAAGGAACTATGGCTACACCTTC. Its translation is CASHIRNYGYTF.

V is TRBV27 and J is TRBJ1-4, with TRBD1 identical over 12 bases. The germline V gene has CDR1 MNHEY and CDR2 SMNVEV (reference sequence). After removal of 5 bases from V and 7 bases from J, the junction contained 11 bases not matched to a gene. This CDR3 comprises 17 residues. CDR3 sequence reads: CASSRRDRGRPGEKLFF. The CDR3 nucleotides are TGTGCCAGCAGTCGTCGGGACAGGGGGCGCCCCGGTGAAAAACTGTTTTTT.

This sequence joins TRBV18 and TRBJ2-1; 11 bases map to TRBD2. The germline V gene has CDR1 KGHSH and CDR2 LQKENI. Germline trimming cut 2 bases from V and 5 bases from J; bases unmatched to any gene: 11. The CDR3 sequence is 18 residues long. The CDR3, as DNA: TGTGCCAGCTCACCATTCTCCACCGGGACTAGCGGAAACAATGAGCAGTTCTTC. Encoded protein: CASSPFSTGTSGNNEQFF.

V and J are TRBV7-9 and TRBJ1-4; no reliable D call. The CDR3 consists of 14 residues. V dropped 6 bases and J dropped 0 bases, with 8 bases sitting between them. Per germline, CDR1 SEHNR and CDR2 FQNEAQ (reference sequence). In DNA form, the CDR3 reads TGTGCCAGCAGTTCGGATGCAACTAATGAAAAACTGTTTTTT. Translating it yields CASSSDATNEKLFF. The variable domain in full, with the rest retrieved from reference TRBV7-9 and TRBJ1-4, is DTGVSQNPRHKITKRGQNVTFRCDPISEHNRLYWYRQTLGQGPEFLTYFQNEAQLEKSRLLSDRFSAERPKGSFSTLEIQRTEQGDSAMYLCASSSDATNEKLFFGSGTQLSVL.

This chain uses TRBV7-9 with TRBJ1-1, with D possibly matching TRBD1 (5 bases). Germline V gene lookup returns CDR1 SEHNR and CDR2 FQNEAQ (reference sequence). V was clipped by 2 bases and J by 6 bases, with 13 bases between them. The CDR3 has 14 residues. The CDR3 DNA sequence: TGTGCCAGCAGCTTACAGGGCGGGATTCCTGAAGCTTTCTTT. Its protein product is CASSLQGGIPEAFF.

The rearrangement links TRBV14 to TRBJ1-2; TRBD1 matches at 7 bases. The V gene's germline CDR1 is SGHDN and CDR2 FVKESK. V trimming: 4 bases; J trimming: 2 bases; junction bases outside the gene matches: 1. The CDR3 is made up of 13 amino acids. CDR3 DNA: TGTGCCAGCAGCCTCAGGGGGAACTATGGCTACACCTTC. Its protein product is CASSLRGNYGYTF.

V gene TRBV7-2 combines with J gene TRBJ1-1; D uncertain. V lost 1 base to trimming and J lost 0 bases, with 3 bases between them. The CDR3 extends over 13 amino acids. CDR1 SGHTA and CDR2 FQGNSA come from the germline V gene. The CDR3 bases are TGTGCCAGCAGCTTAGAGATGAACACTGAAGCTTTCTTT. Protein product: CASSLEMNTEAFF.